The sequence of this T cell receptor (beta chain) was determined in a study of blood T cells in healthy people across ages. Germline CDR1 and CDR2: SGHVS and FNYEAQ. This CDR3 has 14 amino acids. J was trimmed by 1 base and V by 5 bases; bases with no gene match: 2. Then a second PCR, running roughly 7 to 11 cycles, was carried out with a sample-barcoded 5' primer and a J-beta primer mix. Each cDNA molecule, via a template-switch adaptor with 12 random nucleotides, was tagged. TCRdb re-called the 5' RACE reads through MiXCR, storing one row per CDR3 protein. The data contain roughly 1,500,000 distinct CDR3 sequences, roughly 30% of them singletons. The table lists this clonotype with a few counts.

The TCR was taken from a woman in her twenties or thirties in good health. Sequenced input: blood. This chain uses TRBV7-6 with TRBJ1-2, with TRBD1 identical over 9 bases. CDR3 protein: CASSPTGGNYGYTF. The DNA for the CDR3 is TGTGCCAGCAGCCCGACAGGGGGTAACTATGGCTACACCTTC.